This is a list of T cell receptor beta chains from one sample in a study of blood T cell repertoires in COVID-19. Profiling relied on immunoSEQ multiplex PCR, and the TCRdb table lists in-frame clones only, not all of them. The table has 30,000 or so clones, about 90% seen once. The specimen was peripheral blood. Every receptor here comes from a man aged 65 to 79 with active or convalescent COVID-19. The CDR3 runs from the conserved cysteine through the conserved F or W. Fields, in order: clone size, V gene, J gene, D gene, CDR3 DNA, CDR3 protein. D genes are given only for firm matches. Clone sizes are given selectively: once, few, many, or a class where the clone is expanded.

once	TRBV7-2	TRBJ2-1	TRBD2	TGTGCCAGCAGCTCCCGACTAGCGGTATCCTACAATGAGCAGTTCTTC	CASSSRLAVSYNEQFF
NA	TRBV21-1	TRBJ2-7	NA	TGTGCCAGCAGCAAAGTCGTCACTTCCTACGAGCAGTACTTC	CASSKVVTSYEQYF
NA	TRBV7-2	TRBJ1-2	TRBD1	TGTGCCAGCAGCCAGAGGACAGGGGGCTTCTATGGCTACACCTTC	CASSQRTGGFYGYTF
once	TRBV30	TRBJ1-4	TRBD1	TGTGCCTGGCGGAGGCCGGGACAGAGAAGGAATGAAAAACTGTTTTTT	CAWRRPGQRRNEKLFF
NA	TRBV19	TRBJ1-5	TRBD1	TGTGCCAGTAGCACGGGACAGGGAAATTGGCAGCCCCAGCATTTT	CASSTGQGNWQPQHF
NA	TRBV28	TRBJ1-1	TRBD1	TGTGCCACCCACAGGGGGCAGGACACTGAAGCTTTCTTT	CATHRGQDTEAFF
NA	TRBV7-2	TRBJ2-1	TRBD2	TGTGCCAGCAGCCCAGCGGGAGGGTTCTACAATGAGCAGTTCTTC	CASSPAGGFYNEQFF
NA	TRBV9	TRBJ1-1	NA	TGTGCCAGCAGCCGAGGGGGGGCGGAAGGCACTGAAGCTTTCTTT	CASSRGGAEGTEAFF
NA	TRBV4-2	TRBJ1-1	NA	TGTGCCAGCAGCCAAGGAGGGGGGAACACTGAAGCTTTCTTT	CASSQGGGNTEAFF
once	TRBV19	TRBJ2-1	TRBD2	TGTGCCAGACACCAGCGGGAGGGTCGGGACAATGAGCAGTTCTTC	CARHQREGRDNEQFF
NA	TRBV18	TRBJ1-3	NA	TGTGCCAGCTCACTGGACCTAGCAAACACCATATATTTT	CASSLDLANTIYF
once	TRBV5-1	TRBJ1-1	TRBD1	TGCGCCAGCAGCTTGGGGGATGGGGACAGTTCGCTCTTT	CASSLGDGDSSLF
NA	TRBV19	TRBJ1-6	NA	TGTGCCAGTAGTGGAGCACCCTATAATTCACCCCTCCACTTT	CASSGAPYNSPLHF
NA	TRBV5-1	TRBJ2-1	TRBD2	TGCGCCAGCAGCTTGGCTAGCGGGACCCACAATGAGCAGTTCTTC	CASSLASGTHNEQFF
NA	TRBV28	TRBJ2-7	TRBD2	TGTGCCAGCAGTTTATCTAGCGGATTCTCCTACGAGCAGTACTTC	CASSLSSGFSYEQYF
NA	TRBV2	TRBJ1-1	NA	TGTGCCAGCAGGAGACTAGACGTGGACACTGAAGCTTTCTTT	CASRRLDVDTEAFF
NA	TRBV5-1	TRBJ2-7	NA	TGCGCCAGCAGCTATAATTCCTACGAGCAGTACTTC	CASSYNSYEQYF
NA	TRBV12-3/TRBV12-4	TRBJ1-1	NA	TGTGCCAGCAGTTTTCGGGGAGGCACTGAAGCTTTCTTT	CASSFRGGTEAFF
NA	TRBV25-1	TRBJ2-2	NA	TGTGCCAGCAGTGATCTTCCCCCCAGGGATACCGGGGAGCTGTTTTTT	CASSDLPPRDTGELFF
NA	TRBV7-3	TRBJ1-5	NA	TGTGCCAGCAGCTCCCAGGTTGGGCAGCCCCAGCATTTT	CASSSQVGQPQHF
few	TRBV6-6	TRBJ2-1	NA	TGTGCCAGCAGTTCCTTCGGCTACAATGAGCAGTTCTTC	CASSSFGYNEQFF
NA	TRBV6-5	TRBJ1-1	NA	TGTGCCAGCAGTTACTCCACGGGTGAAGCTTTCTTT	CASSYSTGEAFF
NA	TRBV28	TRBJ1-2	NA	TGTGCCAGCAACGCGGGGCCCGTGGGAGGCTACACCTTC	CASNAGPVGGYTF
NA	TRBV6-1	TRBJ1-5	NA	TGTGCCAGCAGTGAAAATATATTTAGCAATCAGCCCCAGCATTTT	CASSENIFSNQPQHF
NA	TRBV5-1	TRBJ2-3	TRBD1	TGCGCCAGCAGCTCGACAGGGGGCACAGATACGCAGTATTTT	CASSSTGGTDTQYF
NA	TRBV7-3	TRBJ1-1	TRBD1	TGTGCCAGCAGCTTATATGGGACAGGGGAGGGGATCACTGAAGCTTTCTTT	CASSLYGTGEGITEAFF
NA	TRBV6-6	TRBJ2-6	NA	TGTGCCAGCAGCTTCTCTGGGGCCAACGTCCTGACTTTC	CASSFSGANVLTF
few	TRBV19	TRBJ1-2	NA	TGTGCCAGTAGTCCCGGCAACACAGAGAACTATGGCTACACCTTC	CASSPGNTENYGYTF
NA	TRBV25-1	TRBJ2-2	NA	TGTGCCAGCTCCCGAGGGGGATCCGGGGAGCTGTTTTTT	CASSRGGSGELFF
NA	TRBV6-5	TRBJ1-1	NA	TGTGCCAGCAGTCGACAGGCGGGCACTGAAGCTTTCTTT	CASSRQAGTEAFF
NA	TRBV27	TRBJ2-7	TRBD2	TGTGCCAGCAGCAGGGGACTAGTTAACTACGAGCAGTACTTC	CASSRGLVNYEQYF
NA	TRBV7-2	TRBJ1-5	NA	TGTGCCAGCAGCTTAACCTCGGGACAATTCCAGCATTTT	CASSLTSGQFQHF
NA	TRBV25-1	TRBJ1-2	NA	TGTGCCAGCAGTGATCAGGGGCAGGGCTATGGCTACACCTTC	CASSDQGQGYGYTF
NA	TRBV28	TRBJ2-7	NA	TGTGCCAGTAAGGAGGCCTACGAGCAGTACTTC	CASKEAYEQYF
NA	TRBV18	TRBJ1-3	TRBD1	TGTGCCAGCTCACCCCGACAGGGAACCTCTGGAAACACCATATATTTT	CASSPRQGTSGNTIYF
few	TRBV5-1	TRBJ1-4	NA	TGCGCCAGCAGCTTTGGGGGCAGTTTAGCTAATGAAAAACTGTTTTTT	CASSFGGSLANEKLFF
NA	TRBV20-1	TRBJ2-6	NA	TGCAGTGCTAGTTTGGGGAGCTCTGGGGCCAACGTCCTGACTTTC	CSASLGSSGANVLTF
NA	TRBV6-1	TRBJ2-3	TRBD2	TGTGCCAGCAGTGACGGTTTGCTAGCGGGAGGCACTAGCACAGATACGCAGTATTTT	CASSDGLLAGGTSTDTQYF
once	TRBV7-9	TRBJ2-7	NA	TGTGCCAGCAGCCGAGCGCATGTAGGGGCGAACGCCGAGCAGTACTTC	CASSRAHVGANAEQYF
NA	TRBV27	TRBJ1-2	NA	TGTGCCAGCAGTTCCAGCCTCCTCGCGGGGGGCTACACCTTC	CASSSSLLAGGYTF
once	TRBV29-1	TRBJ1-1	TRBD1	TGCAGCGTTGAGTATGTGACAGGGGCAGGGTTAGAAGCTTTCTTT	CSVEYVTGAGLEAFF
NA	TRBV7-2	TRBJ2-3	TRBD1	TGTGCCAGCAGCCACAGGGGGCGCGACACAGATACGCAGTATTTT	CASSHRGRDTDTQYF
NA	TRBV4-1	TRBJ1-5	NA	TGCGCCAGCAGCCAAGAATATCGCAGCGCCACCGGGCAGCCCCAGCATTTT	CASSQEYRSATGQPQHF
NA	TRBV5-1	TRBJ2-1	NA	TGCGCCAGCAGCTTGTCGGGAATCGCCTACAATGAGCAGTTCTTC	CASSLSGIAYNEQFF